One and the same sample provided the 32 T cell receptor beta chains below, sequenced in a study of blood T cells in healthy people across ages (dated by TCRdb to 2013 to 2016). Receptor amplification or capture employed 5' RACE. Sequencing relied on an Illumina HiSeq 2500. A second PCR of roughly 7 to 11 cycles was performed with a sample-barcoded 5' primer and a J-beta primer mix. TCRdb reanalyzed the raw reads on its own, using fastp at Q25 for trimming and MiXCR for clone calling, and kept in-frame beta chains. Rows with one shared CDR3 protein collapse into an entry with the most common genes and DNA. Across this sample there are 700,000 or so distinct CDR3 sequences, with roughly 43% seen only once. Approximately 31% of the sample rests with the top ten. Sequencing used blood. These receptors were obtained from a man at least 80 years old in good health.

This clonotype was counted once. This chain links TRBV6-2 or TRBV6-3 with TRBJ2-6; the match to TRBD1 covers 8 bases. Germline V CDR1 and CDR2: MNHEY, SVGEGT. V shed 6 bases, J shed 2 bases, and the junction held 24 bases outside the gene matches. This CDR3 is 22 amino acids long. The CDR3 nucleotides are TGTGCCAGCAGGTACACACAGGGTACTGGGACAGGCGGGACGGCTGGGGCCAACGTCCTGACTTTC. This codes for CASRYTQGTGTGGTAGANVLTF.

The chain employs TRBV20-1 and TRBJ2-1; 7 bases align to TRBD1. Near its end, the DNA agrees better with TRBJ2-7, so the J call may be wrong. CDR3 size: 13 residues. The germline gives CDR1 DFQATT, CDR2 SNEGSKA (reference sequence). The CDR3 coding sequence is TGCAGTGCTACCGGGGACAGCTACAATGAGCAGTACTTC. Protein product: CSATGDSYNEQYF.

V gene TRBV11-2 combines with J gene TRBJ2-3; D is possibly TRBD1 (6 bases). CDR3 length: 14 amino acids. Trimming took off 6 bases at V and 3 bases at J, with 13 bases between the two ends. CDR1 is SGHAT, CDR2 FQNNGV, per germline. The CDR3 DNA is TGTGCCAGCAGACCGGACAGAGCAACAGATACGCAGTATTTT. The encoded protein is CASRPDRATDTQYF. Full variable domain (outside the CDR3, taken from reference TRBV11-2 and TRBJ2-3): EAGVAQSPRYKIIEKRQSVAFWCNPISGHATLYWYQQILGQGPKLLIQFQNNGVVDDSQLPKDRFSAERLKGVDSTLKIQPAKLEDSAVYLCASRPDRATDTQYFGPGTRLTVL.

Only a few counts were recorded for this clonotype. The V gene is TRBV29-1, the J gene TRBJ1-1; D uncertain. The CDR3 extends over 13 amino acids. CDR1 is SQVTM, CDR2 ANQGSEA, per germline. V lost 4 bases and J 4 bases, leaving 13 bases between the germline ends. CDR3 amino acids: CSVVERVATEAFF. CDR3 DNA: TGCAGCGTTGTAGAAAGGGTCGCCACTGAAGCTTTCTTT.

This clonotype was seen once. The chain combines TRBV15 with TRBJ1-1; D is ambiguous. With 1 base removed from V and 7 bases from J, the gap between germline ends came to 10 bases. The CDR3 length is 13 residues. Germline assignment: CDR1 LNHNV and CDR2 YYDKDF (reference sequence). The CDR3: CATSRGGNYEAFF. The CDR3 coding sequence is TGTGCCACCAGCAGAGGTGGCAATTATGAAGCTTTCTTT.

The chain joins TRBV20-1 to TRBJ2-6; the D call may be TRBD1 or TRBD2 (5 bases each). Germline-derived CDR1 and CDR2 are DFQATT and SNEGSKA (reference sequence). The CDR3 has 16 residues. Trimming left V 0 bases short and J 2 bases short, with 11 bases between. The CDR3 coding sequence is TGCAGTGCTAGAGATGGGGGTGTGGCTGGGGCCAACGTCCTGACTTTC. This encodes CSARDGGVAGANVLTF.

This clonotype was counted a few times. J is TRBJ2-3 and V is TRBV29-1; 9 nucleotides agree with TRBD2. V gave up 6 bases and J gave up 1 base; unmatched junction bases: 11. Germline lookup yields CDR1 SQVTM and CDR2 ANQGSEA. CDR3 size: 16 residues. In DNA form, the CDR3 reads TGCAGCGTCCGAAGACGACTAGCGGCCCGCACAGATACGCAGTATTTT. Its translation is CSVRRRLAARTDTQYF.

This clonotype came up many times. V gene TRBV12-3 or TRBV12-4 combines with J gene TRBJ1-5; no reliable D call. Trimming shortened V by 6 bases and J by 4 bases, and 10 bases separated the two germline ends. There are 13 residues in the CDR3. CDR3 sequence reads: CASSLQGNQPQHF. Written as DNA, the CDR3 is TGTGCCAGCAGCTTGCAAGGGAATCAGCCCCAGCATTTT.

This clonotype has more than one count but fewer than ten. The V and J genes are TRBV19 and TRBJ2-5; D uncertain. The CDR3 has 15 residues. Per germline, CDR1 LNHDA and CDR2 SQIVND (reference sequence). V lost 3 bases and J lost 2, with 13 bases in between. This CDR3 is CASSIYSPGQETQYF. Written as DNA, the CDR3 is TGTGCCAGTAGTATCTACTCCCCAGGTCAAGAGACCCAGTACTTC.

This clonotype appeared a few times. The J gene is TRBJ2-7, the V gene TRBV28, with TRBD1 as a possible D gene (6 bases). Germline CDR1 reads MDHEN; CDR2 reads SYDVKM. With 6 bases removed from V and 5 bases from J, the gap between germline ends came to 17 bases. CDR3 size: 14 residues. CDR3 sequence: CASRGLGGRNEQYF. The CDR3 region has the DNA TGTGCCAGCAGGGGTTTAGGGGGTAGGAACGAGCAGTACTTC. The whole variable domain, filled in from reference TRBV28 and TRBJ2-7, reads DVKVTQSSRYLVKRTGEKVFLECVQDMDHENMFWYRQDPGLGLRLIYFSYDVKMKEKGDIPEGYSVSREKKERFSLILESASTNQTSMYLCASRGLGGRNEQYFGPGTRLTVT.

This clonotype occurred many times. CDR3 amino acids: CAPPTGGQETQYF. CDR3 in DNA: TGTGCCCCCCCCACGGGGGGGCAAGAGACCCAGTACTTC. The chain is built from TRBV24-1 and TRBJ2-5; 8 bases agree with TRBD2. CDR3 size: 13 residues. CDR1 is KGHDR and CDR2 is SFDVKD in the germline V gene. With V trimmed by 12 bases and J by 2 bases, 7 bases remained unmatched.

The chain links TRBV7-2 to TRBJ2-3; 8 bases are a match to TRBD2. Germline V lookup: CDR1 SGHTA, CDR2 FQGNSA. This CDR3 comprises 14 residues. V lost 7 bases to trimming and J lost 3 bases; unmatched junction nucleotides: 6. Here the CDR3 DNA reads TGTGCCAGCACACGGGAGGGCCGGACAGATACGCAGTATTTT. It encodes CASTREGRTDTQYF.

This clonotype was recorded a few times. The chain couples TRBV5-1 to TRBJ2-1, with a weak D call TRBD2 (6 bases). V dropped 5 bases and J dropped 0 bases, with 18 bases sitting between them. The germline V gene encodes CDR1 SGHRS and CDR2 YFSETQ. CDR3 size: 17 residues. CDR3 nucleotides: TGCGCCAGCAGGTTCTCTTTTAGCGGTAGCTCCTACAATGAGCAGTTCTTC. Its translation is CASRFSFSGSSYNEQFF.

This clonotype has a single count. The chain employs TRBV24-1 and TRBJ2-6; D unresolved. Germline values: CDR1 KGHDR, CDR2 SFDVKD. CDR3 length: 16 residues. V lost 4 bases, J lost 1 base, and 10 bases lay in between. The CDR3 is CATSDPAGSGANVLTF. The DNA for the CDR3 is TGTGCCACCAGTGACCCGGCTGGGTCTGGGGCCAACGTCCTGACTTTC.

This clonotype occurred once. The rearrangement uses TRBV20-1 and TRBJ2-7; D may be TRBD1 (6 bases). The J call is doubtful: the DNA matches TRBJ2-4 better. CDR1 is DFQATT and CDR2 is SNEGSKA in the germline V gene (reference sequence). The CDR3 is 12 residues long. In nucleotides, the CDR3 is TGCAGTGCTGAAGAACAGGGAAACATTCAGTACTTC. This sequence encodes CSAEEQGNIQYF.

CDR3 protein: CSVVAAGVEKLFF. DNA for the CDR3: TGCAGCGTTGTAGCTGCGGGGGTAGAAAAACTGTTTTTT. The chain combines TRBV29-1 with TRBJ1-4; TRBD1 is a possible D gene (5 bases). In germline, CDR1 is SQVTM, CDR2 ANQGSEA. This CDR3 is built from 13 residues. V shed 4 bases and J shed 8 bases, with 14 bases lying between them. The entire variable domain, with the rest obtained from reference TRBV29-1 and TRBJ1-4, is as follows: SAVISQKPSRDICQRGTSLTIQCQVDSQVTMMFWYRQQPGQSLTLIATANQGSEATYESGFVIDKFPISRPNLTFSTLTVSNMSPEDSSIYLCSVVAAGVEKLFFGSGTQLSVL.

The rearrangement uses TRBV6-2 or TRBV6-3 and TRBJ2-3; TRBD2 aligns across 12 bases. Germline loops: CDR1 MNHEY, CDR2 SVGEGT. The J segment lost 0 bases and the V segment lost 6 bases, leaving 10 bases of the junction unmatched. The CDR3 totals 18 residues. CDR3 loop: CASSPGLAGPPSTDTQYF. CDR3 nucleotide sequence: TGTGCCAGCAGCCCCGGACTAGCGGGGCCACCTAGCACAGATACGCAGTATTTT.

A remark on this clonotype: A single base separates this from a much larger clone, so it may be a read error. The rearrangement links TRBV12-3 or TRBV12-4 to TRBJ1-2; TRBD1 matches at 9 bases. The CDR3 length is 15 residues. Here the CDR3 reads CAGSFKDRGFNGYTF. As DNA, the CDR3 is TGTGCCGGCAGTTTCAAAGACAGGGGGTTTAATGGCTACACCTTC.

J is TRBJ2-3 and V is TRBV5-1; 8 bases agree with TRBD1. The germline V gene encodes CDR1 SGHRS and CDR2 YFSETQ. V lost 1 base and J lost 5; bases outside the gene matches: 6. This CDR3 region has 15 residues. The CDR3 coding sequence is TGCGCCAGCAGCTTGCGTTCGACAGGGGTAGATACGCAGTATTTT. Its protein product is CASSLRSTGVDTQYF.

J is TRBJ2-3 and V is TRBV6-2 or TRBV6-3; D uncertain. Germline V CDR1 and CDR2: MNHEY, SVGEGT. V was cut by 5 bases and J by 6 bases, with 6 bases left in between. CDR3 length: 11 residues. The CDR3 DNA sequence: TGTGCCAGCAGTCACCATGATACGCAGTATTTT. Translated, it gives CASSHHDTQYF.

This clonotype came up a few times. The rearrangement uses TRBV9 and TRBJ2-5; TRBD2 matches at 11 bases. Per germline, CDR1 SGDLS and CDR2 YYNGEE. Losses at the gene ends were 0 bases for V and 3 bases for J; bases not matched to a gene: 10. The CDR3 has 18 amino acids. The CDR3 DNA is TGTGCCAGCAGCGTAGCGGGACTAGCGGAAGAAGGGGAAGAGACCCAGTACTTC. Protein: CASSVAGLAEEGEETQYF.

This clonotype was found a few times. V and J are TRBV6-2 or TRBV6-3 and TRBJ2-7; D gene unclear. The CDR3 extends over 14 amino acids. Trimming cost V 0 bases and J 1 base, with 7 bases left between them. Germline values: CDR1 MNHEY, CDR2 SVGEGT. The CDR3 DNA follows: TGTGCCAGCAGTTACTCGGGTCGGTCCTACGAGCAGTACTTC. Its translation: CASSYSGRSYEQYF.

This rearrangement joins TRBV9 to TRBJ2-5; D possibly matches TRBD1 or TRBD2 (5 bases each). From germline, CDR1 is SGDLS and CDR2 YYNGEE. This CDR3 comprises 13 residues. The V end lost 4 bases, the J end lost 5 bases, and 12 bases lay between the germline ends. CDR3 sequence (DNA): TGTGCCAGCAGCTCCCTGGGACGGGAGACCCAGTACTTC. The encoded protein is CASSSLGRETQYF.

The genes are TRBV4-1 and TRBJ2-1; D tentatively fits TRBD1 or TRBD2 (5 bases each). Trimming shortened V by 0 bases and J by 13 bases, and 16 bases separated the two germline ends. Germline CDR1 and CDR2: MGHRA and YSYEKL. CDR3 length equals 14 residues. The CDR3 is CASSQEGDGETQFF. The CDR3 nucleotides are TGCGCCAGCAGCCAAGAGGGGGACGGGGAGACCCAGTTCTTC.

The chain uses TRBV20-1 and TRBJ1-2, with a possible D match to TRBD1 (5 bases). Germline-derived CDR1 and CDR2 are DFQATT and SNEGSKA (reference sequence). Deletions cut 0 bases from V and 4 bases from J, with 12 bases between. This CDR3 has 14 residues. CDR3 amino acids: CSARDEGRGYGYTF. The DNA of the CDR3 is TGCAGTGCTAGAGATGAGGGGCGCGGCTATGGCTACACCTTC.

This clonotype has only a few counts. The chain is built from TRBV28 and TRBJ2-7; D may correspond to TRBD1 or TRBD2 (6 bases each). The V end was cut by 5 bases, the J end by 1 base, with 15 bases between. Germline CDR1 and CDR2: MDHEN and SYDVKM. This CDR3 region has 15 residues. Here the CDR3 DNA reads TGTGCCAGCAGTAACGGGGGACACGTGTCCTACGAGCAGTACTTC. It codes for CASSNGGHVSYEQYF.

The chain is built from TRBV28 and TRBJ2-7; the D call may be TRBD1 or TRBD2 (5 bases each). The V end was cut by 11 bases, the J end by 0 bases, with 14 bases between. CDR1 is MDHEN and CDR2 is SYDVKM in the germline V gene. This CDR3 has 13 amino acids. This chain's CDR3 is CACRDADSYEQYF. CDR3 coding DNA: TGTGCCTGCCGGGACGCCGACTCCTACGAGCAGTACTTC.

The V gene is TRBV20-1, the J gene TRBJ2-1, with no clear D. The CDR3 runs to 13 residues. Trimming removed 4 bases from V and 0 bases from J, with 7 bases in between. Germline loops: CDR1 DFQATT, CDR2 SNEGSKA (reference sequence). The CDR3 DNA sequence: TGCAGTGCTACAACACTCTCCTACAATGAGCAGTTCTTC. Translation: CSATTLSYNEQFF.

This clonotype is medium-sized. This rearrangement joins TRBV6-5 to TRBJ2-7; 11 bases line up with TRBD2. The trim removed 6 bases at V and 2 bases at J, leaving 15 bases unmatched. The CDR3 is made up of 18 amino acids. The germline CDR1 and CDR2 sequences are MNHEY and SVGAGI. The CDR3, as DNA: TGTGCCAGCAGATACAGGATACTAACTAGCGGGAGAGCCTACGAGCAGTACTTC. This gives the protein CASRYRILTSGRAYEQYF.

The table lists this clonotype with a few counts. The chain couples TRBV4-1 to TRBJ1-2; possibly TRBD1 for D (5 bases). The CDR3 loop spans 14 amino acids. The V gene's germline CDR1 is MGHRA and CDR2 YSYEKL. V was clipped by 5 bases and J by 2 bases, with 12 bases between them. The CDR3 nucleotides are TGCGCCAGCAGCGGAGACAGCTTAAACTATGGCTACACCTTC. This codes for CASSGDSLNYGYTF.

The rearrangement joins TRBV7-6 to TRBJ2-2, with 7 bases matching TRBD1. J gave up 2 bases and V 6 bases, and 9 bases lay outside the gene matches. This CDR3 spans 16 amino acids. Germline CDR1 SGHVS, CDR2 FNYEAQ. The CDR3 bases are TGTGCCAGCAGTCCAGGGACAGACTCCAACACCGGGGAGCTGTTTTTT. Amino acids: CASSPGTDSNTGELFF.

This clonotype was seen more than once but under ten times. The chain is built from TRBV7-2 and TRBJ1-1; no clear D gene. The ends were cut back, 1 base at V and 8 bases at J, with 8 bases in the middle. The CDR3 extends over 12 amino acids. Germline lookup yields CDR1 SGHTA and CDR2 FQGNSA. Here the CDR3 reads CASSLVEGEAFF. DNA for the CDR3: TGTGCCAGCAGCTTAGTAGAGGGAGAAGCTTTCTTT.